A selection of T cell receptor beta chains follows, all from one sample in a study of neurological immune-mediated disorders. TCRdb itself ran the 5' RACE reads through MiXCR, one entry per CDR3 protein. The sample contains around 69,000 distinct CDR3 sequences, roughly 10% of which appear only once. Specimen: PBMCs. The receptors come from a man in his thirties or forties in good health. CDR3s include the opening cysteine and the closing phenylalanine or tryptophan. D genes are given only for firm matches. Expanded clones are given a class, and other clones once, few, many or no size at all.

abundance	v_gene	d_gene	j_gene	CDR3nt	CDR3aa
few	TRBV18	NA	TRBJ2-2	TGTGCCAGCTCACCTGCCAGGACGAACACCGGGGAGCTGTTTTTT	CASSPARTNTGELFF
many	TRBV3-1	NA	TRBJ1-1	TGTGCCAGCAGCCCCCCGGGGATACGGAACACTGAAGCTTTCTTT	CASSPPGIRNTEAFF
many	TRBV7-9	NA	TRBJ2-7	TGTGCCAGCACCCCAGGCGGGACATTTTACATTGAGCAGTACTTC	CASTPGGTFYIEQYF
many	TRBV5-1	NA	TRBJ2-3	TGCGCCAGCAGCTTGGCCGACTCTCCCGTTGGAGATACGCAGTATTTT	CASSLADSPVGDTQYF
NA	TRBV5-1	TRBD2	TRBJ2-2	TGCGCCAGCAGCATTAGCGGGTCCACCGGGGAGCTGTTTTTT	CASSISGSTGELFF
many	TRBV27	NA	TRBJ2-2	TGTGCCAGCAGTTTAGCCGCCGGGGAGCTGTTTTTT	CASSLAAGELFF
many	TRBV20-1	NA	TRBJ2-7	TGCAGTGCTAGAAATGGGGGAGGCCCCCTCAGAGGGCAGTACTTC	CSARNGGGPLRGQYF
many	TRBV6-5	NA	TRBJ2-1	TGTGCCAGCAGCCCGCTGGGGGACCGGCGCAATGAGCAGTTCTTC	CASSPLGDRRNEQFF
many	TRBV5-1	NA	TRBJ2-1	TGCGCCAGCAGCCTTTGGCGGCGGGAACCAAACAATGAGCAGTTCTTC	CASSLWRREPNNEQFF
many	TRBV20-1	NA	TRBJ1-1	TGCAGTGCCCCCAGCGGGGGTCGGAACACTGAAGCTTTCTTT	CSAPSGGRNTEAFF
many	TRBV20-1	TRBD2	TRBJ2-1	TGCAGTGCTAGAGGACCGGGACTAGCTTCCAATGAGCAGTTCTTC	CSARGPGLASNEQFF
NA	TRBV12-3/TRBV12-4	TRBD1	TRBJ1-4	TGTGCCAGCAGTCGAGGGACAGCAGTAGCCCGCGCAACTAATGAAAAACTGTTTTTT	CASSRGTAVARATNEKLFF
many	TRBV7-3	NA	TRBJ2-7	TGTGCCAGCAGCTTAACGTTCGGTTACGAGCAGTACTTC	CASSLTFGYEQYF
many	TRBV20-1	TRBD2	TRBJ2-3	TGCAGTGCTCCCGGGCTAGCGGGGTTCTCAGATACGCAGTATTTT	CSAPGLAGFSDTQYF
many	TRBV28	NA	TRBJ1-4	TGTGCCAGCAGTTTACAAGGACAGCCTAATGAAAAACTGTTTTTT	CASSLQGQPNEKLFF
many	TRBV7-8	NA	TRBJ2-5	TGTGCCAGCAGCTTAGAGGGTGGCGAGACCCAGTACTTC	CASSLEGGETQYF
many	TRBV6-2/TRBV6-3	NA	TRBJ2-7	TGTGCCAGCAGTTACGGGGGTTTCTACGAGCAGTACTTC	CASSYGGFYEQYF
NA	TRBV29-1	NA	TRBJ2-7	TGCAGCGCCAGGGCCGACAGCTCCTACGAGCAGTACTTC	CSARADSSYEQYF
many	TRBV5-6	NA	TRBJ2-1	TGTGCCAGCAGCTTGTGGTCGGGTTCGGGGATTGAGCAGTTCTTC	CASSLWSGSGIEQFF
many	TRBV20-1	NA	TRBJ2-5	TGCAGTGCTAGAGATAGTAAGGGCCTCCAAGAGACCCAGTACTTC	CSARDSKGLQETQYF
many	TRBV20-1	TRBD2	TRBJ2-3	TGCAGTGCTAGAGATCCGGGACGGGAGGATGGCACAGATACGCAGTATTTT	CSARDPGREDGTDTQYF
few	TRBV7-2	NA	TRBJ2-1	TGTGCCAGCAGCCGTCTTACGAACAATGAGCAGTTCTTC	CASSRLTNNEQFF
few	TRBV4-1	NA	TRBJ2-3	TGCGCCAGCAGCCAAGAGGGAGTCCGGACCACAGATACGCAGTATTTT	CASSQEGVRTTDTQYF
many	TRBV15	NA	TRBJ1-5	TGTGCCACCAGCAGAGATTCCCAGGGAACTCAGCCCCAGCATTTT	CATSRDSQGTQPQHF
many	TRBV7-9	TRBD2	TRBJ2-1	TGTGCCAGCAGCTTTTTGACTAGCGGGAGCGACAATGAGCAGTTCTTC	CASSFLTSGSDNEQFF
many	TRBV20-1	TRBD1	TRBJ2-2	TGCAGTGCTACTTACGACAGGGCGAACACCGGGGAGCTGTTTTTT	CSATYDRANTGELFF
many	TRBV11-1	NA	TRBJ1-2	TGTGCCAGCAGCTTTTCACCGGGACACGGTGACTATGGCTACACCTTC	CASSFSPGHGDYGYTF
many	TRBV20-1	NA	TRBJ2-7	TGCAGTGCTAGAGATAGCCCCGGACTGCCCCACTCCTACGAGCAGTACTTC	CSARDSPGLPHSYEQYF
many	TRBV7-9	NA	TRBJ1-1	TGTGCCAGCAGCGCACAGGGTGGGGGGAACACTGAAGCTTTCTTT	CASSAQGGGNTEAFF
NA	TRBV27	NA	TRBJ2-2	TGTGCCAGAAGCCGGGGTCTCGGGGAGTTGTTTTTT	CARSRGLGELFF
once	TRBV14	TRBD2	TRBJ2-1	TGTGGCAGCAGCCTGATAGCGGGGACAAACAATGAGCGTTTCTTC	CGSSLIAGTNNERFF
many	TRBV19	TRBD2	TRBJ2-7	TGTGCCAGTAGTAGGCCTAGCGGGAACCTTCCCTACGAGCAGTACTTC	CASSRPSGNLPYEQYF
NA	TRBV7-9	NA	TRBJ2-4	TGTGCCAGCAGCACCGCAGGTCAACTAGCCAAAAACATTCAGTACTTC	CASSTAGQLAKNIQYF
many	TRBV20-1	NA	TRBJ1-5	TGCAGTGCATTTGACAGAGGGTATAGCAATCAGCCCCAGCATTTT	CSAFDRGYSNQPQHF
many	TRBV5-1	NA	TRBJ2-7	TGCGCCAGCAGCGGTGGCGGAACCCTGGACGAGCAGTACTTC	CASSGGGTLDEQYF
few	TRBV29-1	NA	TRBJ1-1	TGCAGCGTTTCCGTCACTGAAGCTTTCTTT	CSVSVTEAFF
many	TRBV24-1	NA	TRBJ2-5	TGTGCCACCATTGGGGACGGAGAGACCCAGTACTTC	CATIGDGETQYF
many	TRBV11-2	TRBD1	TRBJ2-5	TGTGCCAGCAGCTTAGGACCCGGGACAGCACAAGAGACCCAGTACTTC	CASSLGPGTAQETQYF
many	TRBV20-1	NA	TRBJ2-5	TGCAGTGCTACAGAGGTTCCTAAAGAGACCCAGTACTTC	CSATEVPKETQYF
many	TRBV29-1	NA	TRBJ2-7	TGCAGCGTTGGTCTCAACACCTACGAGCAGTACTTC	CSVGLNTYEQYF
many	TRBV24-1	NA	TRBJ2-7	TGTGCCACCGGTGACGGGAGCTCCTACGAGCAGTACTTC	CATGDGSSYEQYF
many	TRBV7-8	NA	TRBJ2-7	TGTGCCAGCAGCCACCCCGGAGGCTACGAGCAGTACTTC	CASSHPGGYEQYF
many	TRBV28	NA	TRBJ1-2	TGTGCCATCCGGGGGGGGGGCCACTATGGCTACACCTTC	CAIRGGGHYGYTF
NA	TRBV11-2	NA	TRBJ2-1	TGTGCCAGCAGCCGTATGAACAATGAGCAGTTCTTC	CASSRMNNEQFF
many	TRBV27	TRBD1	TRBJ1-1	TGTGCCAGCAGTTCACATGGGACAGGGAACACTGAAGCTTTCTTT	CASSSHGTGNTEAFF
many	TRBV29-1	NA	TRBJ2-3	TGCAGCGTTGGGGGGGGCATTAGCACAGATACGCAGTATTTT	CSVGGGISTDTQYF